Presented here are 9 T cell receptor beta chains from one specimen sequenced in a study of Graves' ophthalmopathy and Graves' hyperthyroidism. Using RNA transcripts, the TCR beta CDR3 regions were amplified. A first-round RT-PCR used HTBI primers, followed by a second-round multiplex PCR. TCRdb re-called the multiplex PCR reads with MiXCR, one entry per CDR3 protein. The data contain hundreds of thousands of distinct CDR3 sequences, 13% to 15% of them seen just once; the ten biggest clones take up 9.8%. Sequenced: blood. These receptor sequences come from a woman under 40 with Graves' ophthalmopathy.

This clonotype was observed many times. This chain links TRBV6-5 with TRBJ2-2; TRBD1 matches 9 bases. Germline V gene lookup returns CDR1 MNHEY and CDR2 SVGAGI. V dropped 10 bases and J dropped 8; count of bases not matched to a gene: 11. This CDR3 spans 14 amino acids. CDR3 sequence: CAIPGGQGRGELFF. The CDR3 nucleotides are TGTGCCATACCCGGGGGACAGGGCAGGGGGGAGCTGTTTTTT.

With regard to this clonotype: A much larger clonotype is one base distant, so this may be a read error. The genes are TRBV25-1 and TRBJ2-7, with a possible D match to TRBD1 (5 bases). The germline CDR1 and CDR2 sequences are MGHDK and SYGVNS. CDR3 length: 11 amino acids. The CDR3 nucleotides read TGTTCCAGCAGGGATCGTACCGAGCAGTACTTC. Translation: CSSRDRTEQYF.

This clonotype was counted ten times or more. Its ends do not fully match the called genes, so a read error is possible. The chain employs TRBV5-1 and TRBJ1-1; 7 bases map to TRBD1. CDR3 length: 14 residues. Per germline, CDR1 SGHRS and CDR2 YFSETQ. The CDR3 spells CASSLRDRNTEAFF. The CDR3 region has the DNA TGTGCCAGCAGCTTACGGGACAGGAACACTGAAGCTTTCTTT.

This clonotype showed up many times. V usage is TRBV12-3 or TRBV12-4 and J usage is TRBJ2-2, with a tentative D call TRBD2 (5 bases). The CDR3 contains 15 residues. V was clipped by 4 bases and J by 6 bases, with 15 bases between them. The chain's CDR3 is CASSSFDRRAGELFF. The CDR3 DNA is TGTGCCAGCAGTTCTTTCGACCGGCGGGCCGGGGAGCTGTTTTTT.

The table lists this clonotype with many counts. This sequence joins TRBV6-5 and TRBJ1-6; D perhaps matches TRBD1 (5 bases). Germline V CDR1 and CDR2: MNHEY, SVGAGI. V was clipped by 5 bases and J by 7 bases, with 15 bases between them. The CDR3 runs to 15 residues. DNA for the CDR3: TGTGCCAGCAGTCTCTTGGGGGAACCCAATTCACCCCTCCACTTT. Translation: CASSLLGEPNSPLHF.

At least ten counts were recorded for this clonotype. This chain uses TRBV20-1 with TRBJ1-5, with D perhaps TRBD1 (6 bases). V lost 7 bases and J lost 2, with 18 bases in between. The CDR3 consists of 15 residues. Germline-derived CDR1 and CDR2 are DFQATT and SNEGSKA (reference sequence). The DNA for the CDR3 is TGCAGTGTACAAGAGGGGGGTGGGGGCAATCAGCCCCAGCATTTT. Its translation: CSVQEGGGGNQPQHF.

CDR3 DNA sequence: TGTGCCAGCAGGCCGACAGGGAACTACGAGCAGTACTTC. It yields the protein CASRPTGNYEQYF. The rearrangement links TRBV5-6 to TRBJ2-7, with 7 bases aligning to TRBD1. The CDR3 covers 13 residues. Looked up from germline, CDR1 is SGHDT and CDR2 is YYEEEE. J was trimmed by 3 bases and V by 5 bases; bases with no gene match: 5. The full variable domain, in which reference TRBV5-6 and TRBJ2-7 provide the parts outside the CDR3, is DAGVTQSPTHLIKTRGQQVTLRCSPKSGHDTVSWYQQALGQGPQFIFQYYEEEERQRGNFPDRFSGHQFPNYSSELNVNALLLGDSALYLCASRPTGNYEQYFGPGTRLTVT.

There are many counts of this clonotype. CDR3 protein: CASTPPRGNTEAFF. In DNA form, the CDR3 reads TGTGCCAGCACCCCTCCGCGGGGAAACACTGAAGCTTTCTTT. This chain connects TRBV2 to TRBJ1-1; the D is unclear. This CDR3 comprises 14 residues. The V and J ends lost 7 bases and 2 bases respectively, with 14 bases between them. Germline loops: CDR1 SNHLY, CDR2 FYNNEI.

The chain couples TRBV30 to TRBJ1-2; D may be TRBD1 (6 bases). There are 12 residues in the CDR3. The V and J ends lost 4 bases and 5 bases respectively, with 11 bases between them. CDR1 is GTSNPN and CDR2 is SVGIG in the germline V gene (reference sequence). The CDR3 bases are TGTGCCTGGAACGGGGGCACGTATGGCTACACCTTC. Its translation: CAWNGGTYGYTF.